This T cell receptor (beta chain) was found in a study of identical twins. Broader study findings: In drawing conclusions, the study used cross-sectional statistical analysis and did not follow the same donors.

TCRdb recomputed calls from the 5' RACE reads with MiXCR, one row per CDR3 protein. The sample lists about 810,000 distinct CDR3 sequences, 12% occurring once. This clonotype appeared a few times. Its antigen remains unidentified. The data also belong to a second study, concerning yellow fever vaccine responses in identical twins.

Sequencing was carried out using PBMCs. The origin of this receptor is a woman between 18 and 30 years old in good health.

In DNA form, the CDR3 reads TGTGCCAGCAGTCCCCGGACTAGCGGGGGGACCACAGATACGCAGTATTTT. As protein: CASSPRTSGGTTDTQYF. J is TRBJ2-3 and V is TRBV28; 14 nucleotides agree with TRBD2. The CDR3 sequence is 17 residues long. Per the germline V gene, CDR1 is MDHEN and CDR2 is SYDVKM. After removal of 5 bases from V and 2 bases from J, the junction contained 6 bases not matched to a gene.